Below, one T cell receptor (beta chain) is given with its context. The data are from a study of T cell changes during pregnancy in multiple sclerosis. Measured with immunoSEQ multiplex PCR; TCRdb has only the in-frame clones, and not every one. The profile shows approximately 79,000 clones, around 93% of them singletons. Per germline, CDR1 SGDLS and CDR2 YYNGEE. This CDR3 comprises 16 residues. After removal of 4 bases from V and 0 bases from J, the junction contained 9 bases not matched to a gene. The sample in question was peripheral blood, obtained in the second trimester of pregnancy. This chain connects TRBV9 to TRBJ1-1, with 7 bases aligning to TRBD1. The clonotype was recovered from a female donor in good health, enrolled as a control in a pregnancy study. The CDR3 nucleotides read TGTGCCAGCAGCACGACAGGGAATACAGTGAACACTGAAGCTTTCTTT. Translation: CASSTTGNTVNTEAFF.